These T cell receptor beta chains were read from a single sample in a study of OX40 agonist ivuxolimab in advanced cancers. The assay was immunoSEQ multiplex PCR, and TCRdb's table has in-frame clones only and misses some. This repertoire shows tens of thousands of clones, over 80% found once; its top ten account for 9.5% to 10%. Here the sequenced sample was CD4+ or CD8+ T cells sorted from blood, taken in a trial of the OX40 agonist ivuxolimab. These receptors came from an adult with an advanced solid tumor such as melanoma, head and neck, liver or kidney cancer. CDR3s include the opening cysteine and the closing phenylalanine or tryptophan. A D gene is named only where the DNA matches it firmly. Clone size is stated in some rows and not others, as once, few, many or a class when expanded.

size: -; D: -; V: TRBV7-3; J: TRBJ2-1; CDR3: CASSPATSTEQFF; DNA: TGTGCCAGCAGCCCGGCTACTAGTACTGAGCAGTTCTTC
size: -; D: -; V: TRBV4-2; J: TRBJ1-2; CDR3: CASSHFTGTPSYTF; DNA: TGTGCCAGCAGCCACTTCACCGGGACACCCAGCTACACCTTC
size: few; D: TRBD1; V: TRBV29-1; J: TRBJ1-1; CDR3: CSVEGQRGAEAFF; DNA: TGCAGCGTTGAGGGACAGCGAGGGGCTGAAGCTTTCTTT
size: -; D: TRBD1; V: TRBV7-6; J: TRBJ2-7; CDR3: CASSPRTGGTYEQYF; DNA: TGTGCCAGCAGCCCTAGGACAGGGGGGACCTACGAGCAGTACTTC
size: once; D: -; V: TRBV28; J: TRBJ2-3; CDR3: CASSQGGGSSDTQYF; DNA: TGTGCCAGCAGTCAAGGGGGGGGAAGTTCAGATACGCAGTATTTT
size: -; D: TRBD2; V: TRBV6-1; J: TRBJ2-7; CDR3: CASRDSGTLYEQYF; DNA: TGTGCCAGCAGGGATAGCGGGACCCTCTACGAGCAGTACTTC
size: once; D: TRBD1; V: TRBV5-1; J: TRBJ2-2; CDR3: CASSLIGGYTGELFF; DNA: TGCGCCAGCAGCCTGATAGGGGGCTACACCGGGGAGCTGTTTTTT
size: few; D: -; V: TRBV19; J: TRBJ1-2; CDR3: CASTPGGYGYTF; DNA: TGTGCCAGTACGCCCGGCGGCTATGGCTACACCTTC
size: -; D: -; V: TRBV2; J: TRBJ1-3; CDR3: CASSARGRSFSGNTIYF; DNA: TGTGCCAGCAGTGCCCGGGGTAGATCCTTCTCTGGAAACACCATATATTTT
size: -; D: TRBD2; V: TRBV10-3; J: TRBJ2-1; CDR3: CAISDPHRRLAGELASYNEQFF; DNA: TGTGCCATCAGTGACCCACACCGGAGACTAGCGGGAGAGCTAGCCTCCTACAATGAGCAGTTCTTC
size: -; D: -; V: TRBV6-5; J: TRBJ2-3; CDR3: CASSYSASRTDTQYF; DNA: TGTGCCAGCAGTTACTCGGCTAGCCGCACAGATACGCAGTATTTT
size: -; D: -; V: TRBV7-9; J: TRBJ1-1; CDR3: CASSFALDTEAFF; DNA: TGTGCCAGCAGCTTCGCGTTGGACACTGAAGCTTTCTTT
size: -; D: TRBD1; V: TRBV28; J: TRBJ1-2; CDR3: CASRSTGIYGYTF; DNA: TGTGCCAGCAGATCGACAGGGATCTATGGCTACACCTTC